Below are 25 T cell receptor beta chains sequenced from a single sample in a study of cytomegalovirus exposure and HLA in healthy donors (dated 2017 in TCRdb). Library method: the immunoSEQ multiplex PCR assay. For the multiplex PCR, a mixture combining 60 forward primers for TCR Vbeta segments and 13 reverse primers for TCR Jbeta segments was used. In TCRdb, the immuneACCESS table is reduced to in-frame sequences with V and J assigned. These tables do not hold every clone; where another copy was compared, an unresolved V gene accounts for under half, and the others remain unexplained. The table for this sample lists roughly 200,000 clones; 70% to 90% of them were counted only once. The ten most abundant clones make up around 3% of the sample. The sample taken for sequencing was PBMCs. All receptors come from a man under 40 in good health and CMV-seronegative.

The CDR3 is CASSVSHVGQPQETQYF. The CDR3 DNA is TGTGCCAGCAGCGTATCCCACGTTGGACAACCCCAAGAGACCCAGTACTTC. The chain couples TRBV9 to TRBJ2-5, with D maybe TRBD1 (5 bases). V shed 1 base and J shed 1 base, with 17 bases lying between them. CDR3 length: 17 amino acids. Germline CDR1 and CDR2: SGDLS and YYNGEE.

This chain links TRBV11-2 with TRBJ1-6, with D unclear. There are 18 residues in the CDR3. V lost 3 bases and J lost 2, with 17 bases in between. Germline CDR1 and CDR2: SGHAT and FQNNGV. CDR3 in amino acids: CASSLTLEGVAYNSPLHF. The DNA for the CDR3 is TGTGCCAGCAGCTTGACACTGGAGGGAGTTGCCTATAATTCACCCCTCCACTTT.

The rearrangement joins TRBV23-1 to TRBJ2-5, with a possible D match to TRBD1 (6 bases). The J call may be wrong; the DNA end is better matched by TRBJ2-7. TRBV23-1 is filed as an ORF, its function uncertain. This CDR3 region has 12 residues. CDR3 DNA sequence: TGCGCCAGCAGGCACAGGGTCTACGAGCAGTACTTC. It translates to CASRHRVYEQYF.

The V call is TRBV28, the J call TRBJ2-7; 11 bases match TRBD1. V shed 1 base and J 2 bases; nucleotides not matched to a gene: 4. This CDR3 has 16 amino acids. Germline V gene sequence: CDR1 MDHEN, CDR2 SYDVKM. CDR3 protein: CASSLFRGQGAYEQYF. For the CDR3, the DNA is TGTGCCAGCAGTTTATTTCGGGGACAGGGGGCCTACGAGCAGTACTTC.

This clone occurred a few times. The chain joins TRBV9 to TRBJ1-6; the match to TRBD1 covers 7 bases. The germline CDR1 and CDR2 sequences are SGDLS and YYNGEE. The CDR3 contains 15 residues. V dropped 1 base and J dropped 7; count of bases not matched to a gene: 5. DNA for the CDR3: TGTGCCAGCAGCGTATCCCGGGACAGCAATTCACCCCTCCACTTT. Protein sequence: CASSVSRDSNSPLHF.

This clone was found once. The CDR3 region has the DNA TGTGCCAGCAGTACCGGGACAGGGGGCGCCTACGAGCAGTACTTC. Amino acids: CASSTGTGGAYEQYF. The J gene is TRBJ2-7, the V gene TRBV28, with 12 bases matching TRBD1. The length of the CDR3 is 15 residues. The V gene's germline CDR1 is MDHEN and CDR2 SYDVKM. After removal of 5 bases from V and 2 bases from J, the junction contained 4 bases not matched to a gene.

V is TRBV9 and J is TRBJ1-3, with no clear D. Trimming took off 0 bases at V and 0 bases at J, with 4 bases between the two ends. The length of the CDR3 is 14 residues. CDR1 and CDR2 from the germline V gene are SGDLS and YYNGEE. DNA for the CDR3: TGTGCCAGCAGCGTAGCCAGCTCTGGAAACACCATATATTTT. It codes for CASSVASSGNTIYF.

This chain links TRBV21-1 with TRBJ1-1. TRBV21-1 is marked as a pseudogene. This CDR3 comprises 14 residues. CDR3 region: CASSKPRQNTEAFF. CDR3 DNA: TGTGCCAGCAGCAAACCGCGGCAGAACACTGAAGCTTTCTTT.

This sequence joins TRBV28 and TRBJ2-7, with D perhaps matching TRBD1 (6 bases). CDR3 length equals 13 residues. Germline V gene data show CDR1 as MDHEN and CDR2 as SYDVKM. With 2 bases removed from V and 7 bases from J, the gap between germline ends came to 12 bases. DNA for the CDR3: TGTGCCAGCAGTTTAGGACAGCTTGGAGAGCAGTACTTC. It yields the protein CASSLGQLGEQYF.

This clone has a handful of counts. The chain carries TRBV5-8 and TRBJ2-2; perhaps TRBD2 as D (6 bases). Germline loops: CDR1 SGHTS, CDR2 YDEGEE. This CDR3 has 15 residues. With 5 bases removed from V and 4 bases from J, the gap between germline ends came to 15 bases. In DNA form, the CDR3 reads TGTGCCAGCAGGCCCTGGGGGGATCGCACCGGGGAGCTGTTTTTT. It translates to CASRPWGDRTGELFF.

This clone was observed a few times. The rearrangement uses TRBV5-5 and TRBJ2-6; TRBD2 matches 15 bases. Trimming at V came to 4 bases and at J to 4 bases, leaving 12 bases not matched to a gene. The CDR3 totals 20 residues. The germline V gene has CDR1 SGHKS and CDR2 YYEKEE (reference sequence). The CDR3 region is CASSLSGLAGGVSGANVLTF. As DNA, the CDR3 is TGTGCCAGCAGCCTGTCGGGACTAGCGGGGGGAGTGTCCGGGGCCAACGTCCTGACTTTC.

The J gene is TRBJ1-2, the V gene TRBV5-4; the D is unclear. The V end was cut by 4 bases, the J end by 4 bases, with 11 bases between. The CDR3 runs 13 residues. The germline V gene has CDR1 SGHNT and CDR2 YYREEE (reference sequence). This CDR3 is CASSPPAGYGYTF. CDR3 bases: TGTGCCAGCAGCCCGCCCGCGGGCTATGGCTACACCTTC.

The V call is TRBV5-1, the J call TRBJ2-2, with TRBD1 matching over 9 bases. This CDR3 is 15 amino acids long. CDR1 and CDR2 (germline): SGHRS, YFSETQ. Trimming at V came to 1 base and at J to 5 bases, leaving 3 bases not matched to a gene. This CDR3 reads CASSLRGTGTGELFF. The CDR3 DNA sequence: TGCGCCAGCAGCTTGAGGGGGACAGGGACCGGGGAGCTGTTTTTT.

The rearrangement links TRBV10-2 to TRBJ2-7; D is ambiguous. This CDR3 spans 11 amino acids. The V gene's germline CDR1 is WSHSY and CDR2 SAAADI. V was clipped by 6 bases and J by 5 bases, with 8 bases between them. The CDR3, as DNA: TGCGCCAGCAGCTTCACACACGAGCAGTACTTC. It yields the protein CASSFTHEQYF.

The chain carries TRBV15 and TRBJ1-1, with D possibly matching TRBD1 (5 bases). The ends were cut back, 8 bases at V and 0 bases at J, with 13 bases in the middle. The CDR3 runs to 14 residues. Looked up from germline, CDR1 is LNHNV and CDR2 is YYDKDF (reference sequence). The DNA for the CDR3 is TGTGCCACCGCACGGGGGGGAGTGAACACTGAAGCTTTCTTT. It encodes CATARGGVNTEAFF. The complete variable domain, with remaining parts taken from reference TRBV15 and TRBJ1-1, reads DAMVIQNPRYQVTQFGKPVTLSCSQTLNHNVMYWYQQKSSQAPKLLFHYYDKDFNNEADTPDNFQSRRPNTSFCFLDIRSPGLGDTAMYLCATARGGVNTEAFFGQGTRLTVV.

The chain has TRBV7-2 and TRBJ2-3; 7 nucleotides match TRBD2. This CDR3 contains 14 residues. Germline lookup yields CDR1 SGHTA and CDR2 FQGNSA. With 4 bases clipped from V and 9 bases from J, the junction kept 10 bases outside the gene matches. The CDR3 DNA reads as TGTGCCAGCAGCTCCCCCGGGACTACTTTAACGCAGTATTTT. Protein sequence: CASSSPGTTLTQYF.

About this clone: The junction and the germline gene differ at one end; a read error may be behind it. This chain joins TRBV6-5 and TRBJ2-3; TRBD2 matches at 11 bases. The CDR3 totals 13 residues. The germline V gene has CDR1 MNHEY and CDR2 SVGAGI. Here the CDR3 reads CASSSYSGGAPRF. CDR3 sequence (DNA): TGTGCCAGCAGTTCTTATAGCGGGGGGGCCCCCCGATTT.

On this clone itself: A much larger clone differs from this one at a single base, so this may be a read error. The J gene is TRBJ2-2, the V gene TRBV7-2; 10 bases align to TRBD1. V shed 5 bases and J 5 bases; nucleotides not matched to a gene: 2. The CDR3 has 14 amino acids. The germline gives CDR1 SGHTA, CDR2 FQGNSA. The chain's CDR3 is CASSPDRGTGELFF. In DNA, the CDR3 is TGTGCCAGCAGCCCGGACAGGGGGACCGGGGAGCTGTTTTTT.

The chain links TRBV27 to TRBJ1-4; weak D call: TRBD1 (5 bases). V lost 2 bases and J lost 3, with 16 bases in between. The CDR3 is 17 residues long. Germline-derived CDR1 and CDR2 are MNHEY and SMNVEV (reference sequence). The CDR3 loop reads CASSLKGGRGSNEKLFF. CDR3 coding DNA: TGTGCCAGCAGTTTAAAGGGAGGGAGGGGCTCTAATGAAAAACTGTTTTTT.

Notes on this clone: The junction shows a germline mismatch at one end, possibly a read error. The chain has TRBV7-9 and TRBJ2-6, with TRBD1 as a possible D gene (6 bases). CDR1 and CDR2 (germline): SEHNR, FQNEAQ (reference sequence). The CDR3 spans 15 residues. CDR3 loop: CASSPQGTGASVLTF. CDR3 DNA: TGTGCCAGCAGCCCACAGGGTACTGGGGCCAGCGTCCTGACTTTC. Combining the CDR3 with reference TRBV7-9 and TRBJ2-6 gives the whole variable domain DTGVSQNPRHKITKRGQNVTFRCDPISEHNRLYWYRQTLGQGPEFLTYFQNEAQLEKSRLLSDRFSAERPKGSFSTLEIQRTEQGDSAMYLCASSPQGTGASVLTFGAGSRLTVL.

The chain carries TRBV13 and TRBJ1-1; TRBD1 might be the D (5 bases). Germline CDR1 PRHDT, CDR2 FYEKMQ (reference sequence). Between the trimmed V and J ends, which lost 5 bases and 1 base, there was a span of 8 bases. The CDR3 length is 13 residues. In DNA, the CDR3 is TGTGCCAGCAGCCCGGACACGAACACTGAAGCTTTCTTT. It is translated as CASSPDTNTEAFF.

The genes are TRBV11-2 and TRBJ2-7, with 8 bases lining up with TRBD1. The V gene's germline CDR1 is SGHAT and CDR2 FQNNGV. Trimming cost V 5 bases and J 2 bases; bases outside gene matches: 8. The CDR3 spans 15 residues. For the CDR3, the DNA is TGTGCCAGCAGCCAGCCGGGACAGGAGGCCTACGAGCAGTACTTC. This translates into CASSQPGQEAYEQYF.

The V call is TRBV5-1, the J call TRBJ2-2; perhaps TRBD2 as D (6 bases). Looked up from germline, CDR1 is SGHRS and CDR2 is YFSETQ. The CDR3 extends over 13 amino acids. Trimming stripped 5 bases from V and 3 bases from J, with 8 bases between. CDR3 loop: CASSRRDTGELFF. The DNA of the CDR3 is TGCGCCAGCAGTCGGAGGGACACCGGGGAGCTGTTTTTT.

The rearrangement uses TRBV5-1 and TRBJ1-4; D is possibly TRBD1 (6 bases). V lost 4 bases to trimming and J lost 4 bases, with 11 bases between them. Germline V gene sequence: CDR1 SGHRS, CDR2 YFSETQ. The CDR3 runs 14 residues. CDR3 DNA sequence: TGCGCCAGCAGCCCGGGACAAAGTAATGAAAAACTGTTTTTT. Protein: CASSPGQSNEKLFF.

This rearrangement joins TRBV7-9 to TRBJ2-3; weak D call: TRBD1 (6 bases). There are 14 residues in the CDR3. Germline CDR1 is SEHNR and CDR2 is FQNEAQ (reference sequence). Deletions cut 5 bases from V and 0 bases from J, with 9 bases between. DNA of the CDR3: TGTGCCAGCAGCCAGGGGAGAAGCACAGATACGCAGTATTTT. Translation gives CASSQGRSTDTQYF.